Listed below are T cell receptor beta chains from one sample, sequenced in a study of shared clonotypes between healthy human individuals. Measured with immunoSEQ multiplex PCR; TCRdb has only the in-frame clones, and not every one. The sample contains about 2.3 million clones, 85% to 95% of which appear only once. The sequenced sample consisted of naive CD4+ T cells from PBMCs. These receptor sequences come from a man aged 18 to 29 in good health. Some clones in this sample may be carry-over from other donors' samples. The CDR3 runs from the conserved cysteine through the conserved F or W. D genes are given only for firm matches. Some rows have no size entry. The others give once, few or many, or a class for an expanded clone.

j_call clone_size d_call v_call cdr3_aa cdr3_nt
TRBJ2-7 NA TRBD2 TRBV7-2 CASSLNSGGYYEQYF TGTGCCAGCAGCTTAAATAGCGGGGGCTACTACGAGCAGTACTTC
TRBJ2-3 NA NA TRBV28 CASRPVGTDTQYF TGTGCCAGCAGGCCAGTAGGAACAGATACGCAGTATTTT
TRBJ1-1 NA NA TRBV28 CASSLSATEAFF TGTGCCAGCAGTTTATCGGCCACTGAAGCTTTCTTT
TRBJ1-2 NA TRBD1 TRBV7-9 CASRGPGQGAYGYTF TGTGCCAGCAGGGGACCGGGACAGGGGGCCTATGGCTACACCTTC
TRBJ2-1 NA NA TRBV25-1 CASSETWGTEQFF TGTGCCAGCAGTGAAACCTGGGGGACTGAGCAGTTCTTC
TRBJ1-2 once TRBD1 TRBV18 CASSPGRGRYGYTF TGTGCCAGCTCACCAGGCAGGGGGCGTTATGGCTACACCTTC
TRBJ2-1 NA TRBD2 TRBV27 CASSPTRLAGIYEQFF TGTGCCAGCAGTCCCACCCGACTAGCGGGTATCTATGAGCAGTTCTTC
TRBJ1-2 once TRBD1 TRBV4-1 CASSQPIGQGYYGYTF TGCGCCAGCAGCCAACCCATCGGACAGGGTTACTATGGCTACACCTTC
TRBJ1-2 NA NA TRBV28 CASTGVNYGYTF TGTGCCAGCACTGGCGTGAACTATGGCTACACCTTC
TRBJ2-3 NA NA TRBV28 CASRPGGPDTQYF TGTGCCAGCAGACCGGGCGGGCCAGATACGCAGTATTTT
TRBJ1-3 NA TRBD1 TRBV27 CASSSKGALGNTIYF TGTGCCAGCAGTTCCAAGGGGGCTTTAGGAAACACCATATATTTT
TRBJ1-1 once NA TRBV11-2 CASSLWGGTEAFF TGTGCCAGCAGCTTATGGGGGGGGACTGAAGCTTTCTTT
TRBJ1-3 NA NA TRBV4-2 CASSPSGGALTGNTIYF TGTGCCAGCAGCCCGTCGGGTGGCGCCCTAACTGGAAACACCATATATTTT
TRBJ2-2 NA NA TRBV5-5 CASSLFGEVPGELFF TGTGCCAGCAGCTTGTTCGGGGAAGTCCCCGGGGAGCTGTTTTTT
TRBJ2-6 NA NA TRBV11-2 CASSLDGSGANVLTF TGTGCCAGCAGCTTAGATGGCTCTGGGGCCAACGTCCTGACTTTC
TRBJ1-2 once NA TRBV5-8 CASSFGTFNYGYTF TGTGCCAGCAGCTTTGGAACCTTTAACTATGGCTACACCTTC
TRBJ1-2 once NA TRBV29-1 CSALTVRDGYTF TGCAGCGCCTTGACAGTCCGAGATGGCTACACCTTC
TRBJ2-3 NA NA TRBV25-1 CASSALQGTTDTQYF TGTGCCAGCAGTGCCTTACAGGGTACTACAGATACGCAGTATTTT
TRBJ2-2 NA NA TRBV5-1 CASSPLSFNTGELFF TGCGCCAGCAGCCCCCTATCCTTCAACACCGGGGAGCTGTTTTTT
TRBJ1-2 once NA TRBV5-6 CASSGVDSAYGYTF TGTGCCAGCAGCGGGGTGGACAGCGCCTATGGCTACACCTTC
TRBJ2-5 NA TRBD1 TRBV5-1 CASSVTGVIGETQYF TGCGCCAGCAGCGTGACAGGGGTGATTGGAGAGACCCAGTACTTC
TRBJ2-3 NA NA TRBV2 CASKTADTQYF TGTGCCAGCAAGACAGCAGATACGCAGTATTTT
TRBJ2-3 NA TRBD1 TRBV18 CASSLGGMDTQYF TGTGCCAGCTCCTTAGGGGGCATGGATACGCAGTATTTT
TRBJ2-2 NA NA TRBV25-1 CASSEQGPNTGELFF TGTGCCAGCAGTGAACAGGGACCGAACACCGGGGAGCTGTTTTTT
TRBJ1-1 NA NA TRBV6-1 CASSELVPPEAFF TGTGCCAGCAGTGAATTAGTACCCCCTGAAGCTTTCTTT
TRBJ2-7 NA NA TRBV21-1 CASLSGIRPAPLAEVSYEQYF TGTGCCAGCTTATCCGGGATCAGACCGGCCCCACTAGCGGAAGTTTCCTACGAGCAGTACTTC
TRBJ1-2 NA NA TRBV7-3 CASSPDRNYGYTF TGTGCCAGCAGCCCTGACAGGAACTATGGCTACACCTTC
TRBJ2-1 NA NA TRBV19 CASGNSRSYNEQFF TGTGCCAGTGGGAACAGTCGCTCCTACAATGAGCAGTTCTTC
TRBJ2-2 NA TRBD2 TRBV2 CASSRLAGDTGELFF TGTGCCAGCAGTAGACTAGCGGGAGACACCGGGGAGCTGTTTTTT
TRBJ1-2 NA TRBD1 TRBV9 CASSALGQTYGYTF TGTGCCAGCAGCGCACTGGGACAGACCTATGGCTACACCTTC
TRBJ2-5 NA NA TRBV7-9 CASSRWESEEETQYF TGTGCCAGCAGCCGCTGGGAGTCGGAAGAGGAGACCCAGTACTTC
TRBJ2-7 once NA TRBV11-2 CASSLVRSPYEQYF TGTGCCAGCAGCTTAGTACGGAGTCCCTACGAGCAGTACTTC
TRBJ1-1 NA NA TRBV10-3 CAATPIENTEAFF TGTGCCGCGACCCCGATTGAGAACACTGAAGCTTTCTTT